A single sample gave rise to the 26 T cell receptor beta chains below, sequenced in a study of neoadjuvant anti-PD-1 for oral cavity cancer. Using immunoSEQ multiplex PCR, the repertoire was profiled, and TCRdb retains in-frame clones only, with some absent. The table records over 20,000 clones, 26% of them present only once. Time point defined: after neoadjuvant nivolumab, at surgical resection. Sequencing was performed on tumor tissue, taken after nivolumab (anti-PD-1) treatment. These TCRs come from a person aged 35-79 years with oral cavity squamous cell carcinoma.

In its sample, this clone was seen many times. The CDR3, as DNA: TGTGCCAGCCGCAGGGCCCTTGGGGATACGCAGTATTTT. Encoded protein: CASRRALGDTQYF. This chain connects TRBV25-1 to TRBJ2-3; the D gene is possibly TRBD1 (5 bases). CDR3 length equals 13 residues. V was shortened by 8 bases and J by 6 bases, with 15 bases between the two germline ends. Germline V CDR1 and CDR2: MGHDK, SYGVNS.

This clone was found a few times. The gene calls are TRBV19 and TRBJ2-3; D is ambiguous. Trimming shortened V by 5 bases and J by 0 bases, and 6 bases separated the two germline ends. This CDR3 contains 13 residues. Looked up from germline, CDR1 is LNHDA and CDR2 is SQIVND (reference sequence). CDR3 region: CASSAPSTDTQYF. The CDR3, as DNA: TGTGCCAGTAGTGCCCCTAGCACAGATACGCAGTATTTT.

This clone was seen only a few times. This chain connects TRBV14 to TRBJ2-7; D is ambiguous. Germline-derived CDR1 and CDR2 are SGHDN and FVKESK. The CDR3 sequence is 14 residues long. The V gene lost 4 bases and the J gene lost 4 bases, with 14 bases spanning the gap. CDR3 loop: CASSRSPTKYEQYF. CDR3 DNA sequence: TGTGCCAGCAGCCGGTCACCCACCAAGTACGAGCAGTACTTC.

This chain connects TRBV2 to TRBJ1-2, with TRBD1 as a possible D gene (6 bases). CDR1 is SNHLY, CDR2 FYNNEI, per germline. The germline V and J ends were trimmed by 3 bases and 2 bases, with 13 bases remaining between them. The CDR3 has 15 residues. The DNA for the CDR3 is TGTGCCAGCAGTGATTACCCAGGGGCCAACTATGGCTACACCTTC. Protein sequence: CASSDYPGANYGYTF. Complete variable domain (other parts from reference TRBV2 and TRBJ1-2): EPEVTQTPSHQVTQMGQEVILRCVPISNHLYFYWYRQILGQKVEFLVSFYNNEISEKSEIFDDQFSVERPDGSNFTLKIRSTKLEDSAMYFCASSDYPGANYGYTFGSGTRLTVV.

V is TRBV27 and J is TRBJ2-7, with a tentative D call TRBD2 (5 bases). The CDR3 extends over 14 amino acids. V lost 5 bases and J lost 1, with 12 bases in between. Germline V CDR1 and CDR2: MNHEY, SMNVEV (reference sequence). In DNA form, the CDR3 reads TGTGCCAGCAGTCCTAGGACTGTTTCCTACGAGCAGTACTTC. Translation gives CASSPRTVSYEQYF.

The V and J genes are TRBV27 and TRBJ2-5; 10 positions match TRBD1. Germline V CDR1 and CDR2: MNHEY, SMNVEV (reference sequence). With V trimmed by 4 bases and J by 5 bases, 4 bases remained unmatched. CDR3 size: 14 residues. CDR3 coding DNA: TGTGCCAGCAGTTGGGACAGGGGCTGGGAGACCCAGTACTTC. Its translation is CASSWDRGWETQYF.

V is TRBV5-1 and J is TRBJ2-3; D is perhaps TRBD2 (6 bases). Trimming shortened V by 2 bases and J by 1 base, and 11 bases separated the two germline ends. This CDR3 is 15 amino acids long. CDR1 SGHRS and CDR2 YFSETQ come from the germline V gene. The CDR3 nucleotides read TGCGCCAGCAGCTTCCACGGGGGTGGCACAGATACGCAGTATTTT. Translated: CASSFHGGGTDTQYF.

This clone was counted between two and nine times. The chain employs TRBV19 and TRBJ1-2, with a possible D match to TRBD1 (6 bases). The V end was cut by 5 bases, the J end by 4 bases, with 11 bases between. Per the germline V gene, CDR1 is LNHDA and CDR2 is SQIVND (reference sequence). This CDR3 contains 13 residues. CDR3 in DNA: TGTGCCAGTAGTGTGGACAGAGGCTATGGCTACACCTTC. Its protein is CASSVDRGYGYTF.

This clone showed up just a few times. The rearrangement links TRBV6-4 to TRBJ1-1, with 7 nucleotides matching TRBD1. The germline CDR1 and CDR2 sequences are MRHNA and SNTAGT. Trimming took 6 bases from V and 1 from J; bases not matched to a gene: 5. CDR3 length: 14 residues. The CDR3 DNA sequence: TGTGCCAGCAGCGCAGGGGGGGGGAACACTGAAGCTTTCTTT. Encoded protein: CASSAGGGNTEAFF.

The J gene is TRBJ1-3, the V gene TRBV6-1; TRBD1 might be the D (6 bases). V lost 3 bases and J lost 5, with 11 bases in between. This CDR3 is 14 amino acids long. The V gene's germline CDR1 is MNHNS and CDR2 SASEGT. Here the CDR3 reads CASSETGLRNTIYF. Written as DNA, the CDR3 is TGTGCCAGCAGTGAGACAGGTTTAAGAAACACCATATATTTT.

The rearrangement joins TRBV9 to TRBJ2-2; D might be TRBD1 (6 bases). CDR1 is SGDLS and CDR2 is YYNGEE in the germline V gene. The CDR3 spans 17 residues. The V end lost 0 bases, the J end lost 3 bases, and 15 bases lay between the germline ends. The chain's CDR3 is CASSVGGTLSYTGELFF. The CDR3 DNA sequence: TGTGCCAGCAGCGTAGGGGGGACACTATCGTACACCGGGGAGCTGTTTTTT.

J is TRBJ2-5 and V is TRBV6-5; D is ambiguous. The V and J ends lost 0 bases and 0 bases respectively, with 2 bases between them. The CDR3 spans 13 residues. The germline gives CDR1 MNHEY, CDR2 SVGAGI. CDR3 in amino acids: CASSYSYQETQYF. The CDR3 bases are TGTGCCAGCAGTTACTCCTACCAAGAGACCCAGTACTTC.

This clone was counted a few times. This rearrangement joins TRBV28 to TRBJ2-3; weak D call: TRBD2 (6 bases). CDR1 and CDR2 (germline): MDHEN, SYDVKM. The V end lost 3 bases, the J end lost 0 bases, and 22 bases lay between the germline ends. The CDR3 consists of 19 residues. CDR3 amino acids: CASSFPSTLGGASTDTQYF. CDR3 nucleotide sequence: TGTGCCAGCAGTTTTCCATCAACCCTCGGGGGAGCTAGCACAGATACGCAGTATTTT. Drawing the rest from reference TRBV28 and TRBJ2-3, the complete variable domain is DVKVTQSSRYLVKRTGEKVFLECVQDMDHENMFWYRQDPGLGLRLIYFSYDVKMKEKGDIPEGYSVSREKKERFSLILESASTNQTSMYLCASSFPSTLGGASTDTQYFGPGTRLTVL.

This chain connects TRBV5-1 to TRBJ2-5, with TRBD2 as a possible D gene (6 bases). This CDR3 has 13 amino acids. V gave up 4 bases and J gave up 5 bases, with 12 bases separating them. CDR1 and CDR2 from the germline V gene are SGHRS and YFSETQ. The CDR3 coding sequence is TGCGCCAGCAGCCCCGCCGGGGGTGAGACCCAGTACTTC. Amino acid sequence: CASSPAGGETQYF.

This clone was seen at least ten times. The J gene is TRBJ1-4, the V gene TRBV6-1, with a tentative D call TRBD1 (6 bases). The CDR3 contains 14 residues. The V and J ends lost 6 bases and 1 base respectively, with 9 bases between them. Germline CDR1 and CDR2: MNHNS and SASEGT. In DNA, the CDR3 is TGTGCCAGCAGCATGGACAGAACTAATGAAAAACTGTTTTTT. This translates into CASSMDRTNEKLFF.

This clone was observed a handful of times. The V call is TRBV21-1, the J call TRBJ2-5; the table names TRBD1, a call not compared with the DNA. TRBV21-1 is marked as a pseudogene. The CDR3 consists of 15 residues. This chain's CDR3 is CASSKFPGDQETQYF. CDR3 nucleotide sequence: TGTGCCAGCAGCAAATTTCCAGGGGACCAAGAGACCCAGTACTTC.

This rearrangement joins TRBV7-6 to TRBJ2-1; no reliable D call. With 1 base removed from V and 5 bases from J, the gap between germline ends came to 6 bases. This CDR3 has 13 residues. Per germline, CDR1 SGHVS and CDR2 FNYEAQ. The DNA for the CDR3 is TGTGCCAGCAGCTTAGGACCCAACAATGAGCAGTTCTTC. Translated: CASSLGPNNEQFF. The entire variable domain, with the rest obtained from reference TRBV7-6 and TRBJ2-1, is as follows: GAGVSQSPRYKVTKRGQDVALRCDPISGHVSLYWYRQALGQGPEFLTYFNYEAQQDKSGLPNDRFSAERPEGSISTLTIQRTEQRDSAMYRCASSLGPNNEQFFGPGTRLTVL.

The table lists this clone with a few counts. This rearrangement joins TRBV5-1 to TRBJ2-3; 14 positions agree with TRBD2. The length of the CDR3 is 15 residues. Trimming at V came to 4 bases and at J to 5 bases, leaving 3 bases not matched to a gene. Germline V lookup: CDR1 SGHRS, CDR2 YFSETQ. The CDR3 here is CASSPGTSGGDTQYF. CDR3 DNA: TGCGCCAGCAGCCCCGGGACTAGCGGGGGAGATACGCAGTATTTT.

This clone has only a few counts. The J gene is TRBJ2-5, the V gene TRBV6-5; 8 bases map to TRBD2. The CDR3 totals 13 residues. V lost 6 bases, J lost 5 bases, and 5 bases stayed unmatched. Germline V gene lookup returns CDR1 MNHEY and CDR2 SVGAGI. This chain's CDR3 is CASRRTGGETQYF. In DNA form, the CDR3 reads TGTGCCAGCAGGCGGACGGGAGGGGAGACCCAGTACTTC.

The chain is built from TRBV28 and TRBJ2-7; 7 bases are a match to TRBD1. CDR1 and CDR2 (germline): MDHEN, SYDVKM. V gave up 6 bases and J gave up 1 base; unmatched junction bases: 9. This CDR3 contains 15 residues. DNA of the CDR3: TGTGCCAGCAGCTCCTTCCGGACAGGATCCTACGAGCAGTACTTC. Protein: CASSSFRTGSYEQYF.

The genes are TRBV30 and TRBJ1-1, with D tentatively TRBD1 (6 bases). The length of the CDR3 is 14 residues. The germline V and J ends were trimmed by 2 bases and 6 bases, with 16 bases remaining between them. The germline V gene encodes CDR1 GTSNPN and CDR2 SVGIG (reference sequence). For the CDR3, the DNA is TGTGCCTGGAGTACAGGGTTATATTGGGCTGAAGCTTTCTTT. Translated: CAWSTGLYWAEAFF.

This clone turned up a few times. J is TRBJ1-1 and V is TRBV5-1, with TRBD1 matching 11 bases. V lost 0 bases, J lost 4 bases, and 5 bases stayed unmatched. CDR3 length equals 16 residues. CDR1 is SGHRS, CDR2 YFSETQ, per germline. This CDR3 reads CASSLGGTGGRTEAFF. DNA for the CDR3: TGCGCCAGCAGCTTGGGTGGGACAGGGGGGCGCACTGAAGCTTTCTTT.

The sample holds a few counts of this clone. The chain links TRBV5-1 to TRBJ2-5; D unresolved. This CDR3 has 17 residues. CDR1 SGHRS and CDR2 YFSETQ come from the germline V gene. The V end lost 4 bases, the J end lost 5 bases, and 24 bases lay between the germline ends. CDR3 protein: CASSPAYGSLPGETQYF. CDR3 coding DNA: TGCGCCAGCAGCCCAGCTTACGGGTCCCTCCCTGGGGAGACCCAGTACTTC.

This clone appeared a few times. The J gene is TRBJ2-2, the V gene TRBV4-2, with TRBD2 matching 9 bases. This CDR3 has 17 residues. Germline assignment: CDR1 LGHNA and CDR2 YNFKEQ. V dropped 0 bases and J dropped 6; count of bases not matched to a gene: 8. Here the CDR3 DNA reads TGTGCCAGCAGCCAAGATCTTGGTAGCGGGAGAGCCGGGGAGCTGTTTTTT. This sequence encodes CASSQDLGSGRAGELFF.

Here the CDR3 reads CASSLVIGNNSPLHF. The CDR3, as DNA: TGTGCCAGCAGCTTAGTTATAGGGAATAATTCACCCCTCCACTTT. J is TRBJ1-6 and V is TRBV7-2; no firm D call. Trimming left V 1 base short and J 5 bases short, with 9 bases between. The germline gives CDR1 SGHTA, CDR2 FQGNSA. The CDR3 extends over 15 amino acids.

The chain combines TRBV19 with TRBJ2-2, with 8 positions matching TRBD2. CDR3 size: 15 residues. Germline V lookup: CDR1 LNHDA, CDR2 SQIVND (reference sequence). V lost 9 bases to trimming and J lost 3 bases; unmatched junction nucleotides: 9. CDR3 sequence reads: CASRRGGQDTGELFF. The CDR3 DNA reads TGTGCCAGCCGCCGGGGGGGCCAGGACACCGGGGAGCTGTTTTTT.